This T cell receptor (beta chain) comes out of a study of T cell repertoires in cytomegalovirus infection. About the research overall: The authors relied on CMV epitopes, both recently identified HLA-C-restricted and well-studied HLA-B-restricted. Evidence of both CMV infection and a matching HLA type came from public TCR beta signatures. General study findings and limits: Dominating the ex vivo response were TCR beta clonotypes that were CMV-specific and HLA-C-restricted. Summed frequency of shared TCR beta families picked out CMV carriers who also had the relevant HLA.

The CDR3 is 14 residues long. With V trimmed by 5 bases and J by 11 bases, 8 bases remained unmatched. Germline V gene sequence: CDR1 SEHNR, CDR2 FQNEAQ (reference sequence). In the case of this clonotype: What it binds is unknown.

Using its own MiXCR run on the reads, TCRdb lists one record per CDR3 protein. Of hundreds of thousands of distinct CDR3 sequences in the sample, around a third were seen once. The source was cultured CD8+ T cells from PBMCs, collected from culture after CMV antigen stimulation. The TCR comes from a human donor in good health (CMV status not recorded). Some clones in this sample may be carry-over from other donors' samples. This rearrangement joins TRBV7-9 to TRBJ1-6; 8 bases fit TRBD1. CDR3 in amino acids: CASSRTGSMAPLHF. The CDR3 region has the DNA TGTGCCAGCAGCCGGACAGGGAGTATGGCACCCCTCCACTTT.